These T cell receptor beta chains were read from a single sample in a study of CXCR3-negative and CXCR3-positive naive CD8 T cells. Each CDR3 protein gets one entry in TCRdb, which reprocessed the 5' RACE reads and gives no DNA. The table lists about 80,000 distinct CDR3 sequences. Source material: naive CXCR3- CD8+ T cells from blood. The receptors were sampled from a human donor in good health. Some clones in this sample may be carry-over from other donors' samples. CDR3s include the opening cysteine and the closing phenylalanine or tryptophan.

j_call,v_call,cdr3_aa
TRBJ1-3,TRBV11-2,CASSPRTEPGNTIYF
TRBJ2-3,TRBV4-2,CASSLRDTGLHTQYF
TRBJ2-1,TRBV13,CASRPLTSPNEQFF
TRBJ2-7,TRBV7-8,CASSLIGSVLGQGEDEQYF
TRBJ2-2,TRBV7-3,CASSPAGGQTGELFF
TRBJ2-7,TRBV3-1,CASSQDWSGSYEQYF
TRBJ1-2,TRBV7-9,CASSTLLVTATRYGYTF
TRBJ1-2,TRBV28,CASSTAGTPYGYTF
TRBJ2-3,TRBV20-1,CSAGGLFTITDTQYF
TRBJ2-1,TRBV9,CASSPTYGISYNEQFF
TRBJ2-2,TRBV12-3/TRBV12-4,CASSPRLVSPGELFF
TRBJ2-5,TRBV7-6,CASSWGLAGPEETQYF
TRBJ2-7,TRBV4-3,CASSPRITYEQYF
TRBJ2-3,TRBV7-9,CASSSRQKEAGTQYF
TRBJ2-1,TRBV27,CASSLSAGDVRNEQFF
TRBJ2-3,TRBV7-3,CASSSRGGATDTQYF
TRBJ2-5,TRBV11-2,CASSSGSQETQYF
TRBJ2-5,TRBV5-1,CASSWGLARETQYF
TRBJ2-5,TRBV25-1,CASSEYPISGEGGETQYF
TRBJ2-3,TRBV6-2/TRBV6-3,CASTPGGATDTQYF
TRBJ2-3,TRBV5-5,CASSLLWATSGGEGDTQYF
TRBJ2-5,TRBV29-1,CSVSGGDQETQYF
TRBJ2-7,TRBV11-1,CASSSGDGPTYEQYF
TRBJ2-7,TRBV13,CASSFLEHKRFYEQYF
TRBJ1-1,TRBV14,CASSQDRETGVTLNTEAFF
TRBJ2-7,TRBV20-1,CSARDGTGSYEQYF
TRBJ2-1,TRBV13,CASSLYPSGGATEQFF
TRBJ2-3,TRBV7-9,CASLSPGLDTDTQYF
TRBJ1-2,TRBV3-1,CASSQGGYYGYTF
TRBJ2-1,TRBV20-1,CSARDLYRDTYNEQFF
TRBJ2-1,TRBV6-2/TRBV6-3,CASSPPGSYNEQFF
TRBJ2-7,TRBV29-1,CSVPRDRVGREQYF
TRBJ2-7,TRBV19,CASSMGYEQYF
TRBJ2-3,TRBV28,CASSRPDLGTQYF
TRBJ1-1,TRBV24-1,CATRRTGNTEAFF
TRBJ1-1,TRBV7-9,CASSLQRGMDTEAFF
TRBJ1-1,TRBV7-9,CASSFEGNTEAFF
TRBJ2-7,TRBV7-2,CASSPGGLEGGYEQYF
TRBJ2-3,TRBV9,CASSVVEMSTDTQYF
TRBJ2-7,TRBV5-1,CASSLARGAFNEQYF
TRBJ1-1,TRBV5-1,CASSLDRANTEAFF